The rows below give T cell receptor beta chains drawn from one sample of a study of control samples from healthy donors and cancer patients. Measured with immunoSEQ multiplex PCR; TCRdb has only the in-frame clones, and not every one. Found here are about 46,000 clones, around nine tenths of them singletons; the top ten hold almost 40%. Sequencing was performed on PBMCs. Receptors were obtained from a man aged 45-60 years with head and neck cancer. Both conserved end residues are part of each CDR3. Each record gives: CDR3 DNA, CDR3 protein, V gene, D gene, J gene, clone size. A D gene is named only where the DNA matches it firmly. Clone size appears in some rows only: once, few, many, or a class for an expanded clone.

CDR3 DNA: TGTGCCAGCACCCCCCCTGGGCTAGCGGTACCTGGGGCCAACGTCCTGACTTTC; CDR3 protein: CASTPPGLAVPGANVLTF; V gene: TRBV21-1; D gene: NA; J gene: TRBJ2-6; clone size: NA
CDR3 DNA: TGTGCCAGCAGCCCCGGTCTGGGGGGCGCAGATACGCAGTATTTT; CDR3 protein: CASSPGLGGADTQYF; V gene: TRBV7-7; D gene: NA; J gene: TRBJ2-3; clone size: NA
CDR3 DNA: TGCAGCGTGGGAGGGGGAGCTGAAGCTTTCTTT; CDR3 protein: CSVGGGAEAFF; V gene: TRBV29-1; D gene: NA; J gene: TRBJ1-1; clone size: NA
CDR3 DNA: TGTGCCAGCAGTTTAGTGGGAAACACCATATATTTT; CDR3 protein: CASSLVGNTIYF; V gene: TRBV12-3/TRBV12-4; D gene: NA; J gene: TRBJ1-3; clone size: NA
CDR3 DNA: TGTGCCAGCACCCCGAGAGCGTCGTTTAACTATGGCTACACCTTC; CDR3 protein: CASTPRASFNYGYTF; V gene: TRBV6-5; D gene: NA; J gene: TRBJ1-2; clone size: NA
CDR3 DNA: TGTGCCTGGAGCCCCCGGACAGGTGAGCAGTACTTC; CDR3 protein: CAWSPRTGEQYF; V gene: TRBV30; D gene: TRBD1; J gene: TRBJ2-7; clone size: NA
CDR3 DNA: TGTGCCAGCAGCCCAGGGTCTGTGAGTATGAATTCACCCCTCCACTTT; CDR3 protein: CASSPGSVSMNSPLHF; V gene: TRBV13; D gene: NA; J gene: TRBJ1-6; clone size: NA
CDR3 DNA: TGCGCCAGCAGCCAGGAGGGATTGGCCGGGGAGCTGTTTTTT; CDR3 protein: CASSQEGLAGELFF; V gene: TRBV4-3; D gene: NA; J gene: TRBJ2-2; clone size: NA
CDR3 DNA: TGCGCCAGCAGCACCGGACAGGGGCTGGCTAATTCACCCCTCCACTTT; CDR3 protein: CASSTGQGLANSPLHF; V gene: TRBV5-1; D gene: TRBD1; J gene: TRBJ1-6; clone size: NA
CDR3 DNA: TGCGCCAGCAGCTCCACCCAAACAGGGAAATCACCCCTCCACTTT; CDR3 protein: CASSSTQTGKSPLHF; V gene: TRBV5-1; D gene: NA; J gene: TRBJ1-6; clone size: NA
CDR3 DNA: TGCGCCAGCAGCTTGAGAGAAAGAACCACTGAAGCTTTCTTT; CDR3 protein: CASSLRERTTEAFF; V gene: TRBV5-1; D gene: NA; J gene: TRBJ1-1; clone size: NA
CDR3 DNA: TGCGCCAGCAGTACTAATAGCGGGGGTGGAGAGACCCAGTACTTC; CDR3 protein: CASSTNSGGGETQYF; V gene: TRBV10-1; D gene: TRBD2; J gene: TRBJ2-5; clone size: NA
CDR3 DNA: TGTGCCAGCAGTCCAGGGACTACCAATGAGCAGTTCTTC; CDR3 protein: CASSPGTTNEQFF; V gene: TRBV12-3/TRBV12-4; D gene: TRBD2; J gene: TRBJ2-1; clone size: NA
CDR3 DNA: TGTGCCAGCACGGACGGGTATGACGGGGGGGAGCTGTTTTTT; CDR3 protein: CASTDGYDGGELFF; V gene: TRBV21-1; D gene: NA; J gene: TRBJ2-2; clone size: few
CDR3 DNA: TGTGCCAGCAGTTGGACAGGGGGCGACCAGCCCCAGCATTTT; CDR3 protein: CASSWTGGDQPQHF; V gene: TRBV27; D gene: TRBD1; J gene: TRBJ1-5; clone size: NA